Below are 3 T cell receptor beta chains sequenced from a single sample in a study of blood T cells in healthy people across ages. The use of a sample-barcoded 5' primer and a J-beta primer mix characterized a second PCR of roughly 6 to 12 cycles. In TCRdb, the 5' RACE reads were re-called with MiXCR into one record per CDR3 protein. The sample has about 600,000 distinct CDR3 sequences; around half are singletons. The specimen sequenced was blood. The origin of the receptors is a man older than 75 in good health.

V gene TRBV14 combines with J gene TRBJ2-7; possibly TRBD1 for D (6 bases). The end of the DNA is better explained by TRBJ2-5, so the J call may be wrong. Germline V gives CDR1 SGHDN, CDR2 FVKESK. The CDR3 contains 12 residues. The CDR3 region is CASKQGGQTQYF. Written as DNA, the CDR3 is TGTGCCAGCAAGCAAGGGGGTCAGACCCAGTACTTC.

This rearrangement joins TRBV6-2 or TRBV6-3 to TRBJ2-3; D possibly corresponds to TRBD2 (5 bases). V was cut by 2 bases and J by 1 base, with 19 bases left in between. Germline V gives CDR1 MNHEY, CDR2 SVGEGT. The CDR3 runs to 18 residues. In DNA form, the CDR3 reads TGTGCCAGCAGTTACGAAGCGGAAGGCCCCATTCGCACAGATACGCAGTATTTT. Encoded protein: CASSYEAEGPIRTDTQYF.

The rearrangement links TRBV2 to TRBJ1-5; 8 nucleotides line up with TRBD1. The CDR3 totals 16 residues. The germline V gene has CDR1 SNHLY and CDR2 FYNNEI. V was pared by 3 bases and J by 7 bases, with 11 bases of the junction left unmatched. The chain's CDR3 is CASSDRGRGRGQPQHF. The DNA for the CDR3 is TGTGCCAGCAGTGACCGTGGCAGGGGGCGCGGACAGCCCCAGCATTTT.